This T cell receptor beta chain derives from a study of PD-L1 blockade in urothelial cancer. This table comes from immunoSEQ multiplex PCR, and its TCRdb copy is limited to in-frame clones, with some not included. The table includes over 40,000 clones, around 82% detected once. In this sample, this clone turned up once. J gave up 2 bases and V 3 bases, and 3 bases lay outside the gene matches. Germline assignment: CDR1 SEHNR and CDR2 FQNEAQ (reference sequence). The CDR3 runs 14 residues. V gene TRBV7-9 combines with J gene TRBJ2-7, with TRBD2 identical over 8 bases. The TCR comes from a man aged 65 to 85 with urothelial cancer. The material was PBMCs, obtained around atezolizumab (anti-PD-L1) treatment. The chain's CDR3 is CASSLGLEPYEQYF. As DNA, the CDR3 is TGTGCCAGCAGCTTGGGACTAGAACCCTACGAGCAGTACTTC.